The TCR beta chain described here comes from a study of CDR3 diversity in severe acne. This CDR3 spans 12 amino acids. V dropped 1 base and J dropped 8 bases, with 6 bases sitting between them. Germline V gene lookup returns CDR1 SGHTA and CDR2 FQGNSA. TCRdb independently ran MiXCR on the PCR reads; one entry per CDR3 protein. The sample lists about 90,000 distinct CDR3 sequences, 45% to 50% occurring once. This clonotype was counted at least ten times. This clonotype was obtained from a male donor with severe acne vulgaris. This chain links TRBV7-2 with TRBJ2-1; unclear D gene. The sequencing sample was made of blood. The CDR3 coding sequence is TGTGCCAGCAGCTTAGATTGGTATGAGCAGTTCTTC. It codes for CASSLDWYEQFF.